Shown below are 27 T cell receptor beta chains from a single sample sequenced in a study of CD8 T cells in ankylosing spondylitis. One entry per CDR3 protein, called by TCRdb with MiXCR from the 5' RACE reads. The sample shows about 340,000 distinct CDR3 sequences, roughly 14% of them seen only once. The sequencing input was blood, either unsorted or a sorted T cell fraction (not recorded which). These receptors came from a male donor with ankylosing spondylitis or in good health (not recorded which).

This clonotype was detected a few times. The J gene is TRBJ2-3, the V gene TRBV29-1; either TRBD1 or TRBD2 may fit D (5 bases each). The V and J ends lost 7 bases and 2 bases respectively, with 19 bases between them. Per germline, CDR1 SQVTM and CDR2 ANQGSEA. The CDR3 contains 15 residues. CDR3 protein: CSARTGQALTDTQYF. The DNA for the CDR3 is TGCAGCGCCCGAACGGGGCAGGCACTCACAGATACGCAGTATTTT.

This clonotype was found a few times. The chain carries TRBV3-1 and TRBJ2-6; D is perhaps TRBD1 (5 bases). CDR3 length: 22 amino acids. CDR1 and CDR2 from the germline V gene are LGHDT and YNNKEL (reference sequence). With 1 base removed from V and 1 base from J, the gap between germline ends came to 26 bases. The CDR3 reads CASSQVVMVSHVKGSGANVLTF. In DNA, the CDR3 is TGTGCCAGCAGCCAAGTTGTGATGGTTTCGCACGTCAAGGGGTCTGGGGCCAACGTCCTGACTTTC. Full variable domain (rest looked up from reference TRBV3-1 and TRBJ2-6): DTAVSQTPKYLVTQMGNDKSIKCEQNLGHDTMYWYKQDSKKFLKIMFSYNNKELIINETVPNRFSPKSPDKAHLNLHINSLELGDSAVYFCASSQVVMVSHVKGSGANVLTFGAGSRLTVL.

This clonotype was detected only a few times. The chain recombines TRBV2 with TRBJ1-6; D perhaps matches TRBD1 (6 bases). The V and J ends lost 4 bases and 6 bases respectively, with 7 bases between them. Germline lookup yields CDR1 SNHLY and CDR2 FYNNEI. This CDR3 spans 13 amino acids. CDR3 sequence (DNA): TGTGCCAGCAGTGGGACAGTTAATTCACCCCTCCACTTT. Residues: CASSGTVNSPLHF.

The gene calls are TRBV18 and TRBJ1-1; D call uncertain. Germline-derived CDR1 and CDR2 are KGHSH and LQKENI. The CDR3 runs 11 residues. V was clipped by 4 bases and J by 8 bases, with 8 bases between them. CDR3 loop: CASSRFSEAFF. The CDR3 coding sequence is TGTGCCAGCTCACGATTTAGCGAAGCTTTCTTT.

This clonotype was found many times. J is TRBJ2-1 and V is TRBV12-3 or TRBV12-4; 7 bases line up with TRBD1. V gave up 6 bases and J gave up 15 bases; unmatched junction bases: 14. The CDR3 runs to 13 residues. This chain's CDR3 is CASRITGVVGPFF. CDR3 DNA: TGTGCCAGCAGGATTACAGGGGTGGTTGGTCCGTTCTTC.

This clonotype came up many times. The CDR3 DNA reads TGTGCCAGCAGTTTTTCCGGGACAGGGGGCGGCTACACCTTC. This gives the protein CASSFSGTGGGYTF. This rearrangement joins TRBV12-3 or TRBV12-4 to TRBJ1-2, with 12 bases lining up with TRBD1. The CDR3 runs 14 residues. J gave up 8 bases and V 3 bases, and 4 bases lay outside the gene matches.

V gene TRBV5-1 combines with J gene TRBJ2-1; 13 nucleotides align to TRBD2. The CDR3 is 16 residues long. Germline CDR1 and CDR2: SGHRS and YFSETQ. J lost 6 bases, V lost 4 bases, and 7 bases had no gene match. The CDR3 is CASSELGLAGSNEQFF. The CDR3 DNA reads TGCGCCAGCAGCGAGCTGGGACTAGCGGGAAGCAATGAGCAGTTCTTC.

Here the CDR3 DNA reads TGTGCCAGCAGTTTATCGGACCCCCGAGACGAGCAGTACTTC. Translation gives CASSLSDPRDEQYF. The V gene is TRBV27, the J gene TRBJ2-7, with D unclear. V shed 0 bases and J shed 5 bases, with 11 bases lying between them. The CDR3 consists of 14 residues. The germline V gene encodes CDR1 MNHEY and CDR2 SMNVEV (reference sequence).

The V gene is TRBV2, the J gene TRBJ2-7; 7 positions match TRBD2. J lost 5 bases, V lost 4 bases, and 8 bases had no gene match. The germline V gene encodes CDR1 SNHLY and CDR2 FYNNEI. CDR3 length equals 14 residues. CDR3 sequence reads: CASSVGAGVDEQYF. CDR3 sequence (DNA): TGTGCCAGCAGTGTTGGGGCGGGAGTGGACGAGCAGTACTTC.

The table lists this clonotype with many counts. CDR3 protein: CASSLGVNTNTGELFF. CDR3 DNA: TGTGCCAGCAGCTTAGGCGTCAACACGAACACCGGGGAGCTGTTTTTT. The rearrangement links TRBV7-9 to TRBJ2-2, with D uncertain. Germline assignment: CDR1 SEHNR and CDR2 FQNEAQ (reference sequence). V gave up 1 base and J gave up 0 bases, with 9 bases separating them. CDR3 length: 16 residues.

The chain's CDR3 is CASSLDGWTGEAFF. The CDR3 DNA is TGCGCCAGCAGCTTGGATGGGTGGACAGGTGAAGCTTTCTTT. This chain connects TRBV5-1 to TRBJ1-1, with 7 positions matching TRBD1. Trimming at V came to 0 bases and at J to 7 bases, leaving 6 bases not matched to a gene. This CDR3 has 14 amino acids. CDR1 and CDR2 from the germline V gene are SGHRS and YFSETQ.

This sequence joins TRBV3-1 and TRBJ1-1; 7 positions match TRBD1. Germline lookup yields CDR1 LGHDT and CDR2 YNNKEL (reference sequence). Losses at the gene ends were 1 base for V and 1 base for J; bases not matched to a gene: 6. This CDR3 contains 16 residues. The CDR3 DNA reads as TGTGCCAGCAGCCAAGGCGGGACAGATAGGAACACTGAAGCTTTCTTT. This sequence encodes CASSQGGTDRNTEAFF.

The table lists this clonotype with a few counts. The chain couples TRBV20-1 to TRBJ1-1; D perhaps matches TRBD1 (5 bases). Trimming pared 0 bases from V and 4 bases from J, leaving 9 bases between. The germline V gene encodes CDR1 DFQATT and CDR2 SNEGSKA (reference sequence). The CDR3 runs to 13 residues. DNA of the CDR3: TGCAGTGCTAGAGATTATAGGGGCACTGAAGCTTTCTTT. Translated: CSARDYRGTEAFF.

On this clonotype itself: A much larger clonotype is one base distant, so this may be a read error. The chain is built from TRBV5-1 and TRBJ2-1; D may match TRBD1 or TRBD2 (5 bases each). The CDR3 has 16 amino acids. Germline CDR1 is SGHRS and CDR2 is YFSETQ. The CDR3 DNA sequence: TGCACCAGCAGCGTAACCGGGACCCTCTCCTACAATGAGCAGTTCTTC. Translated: CTSSVTGTLSYNEQFF.

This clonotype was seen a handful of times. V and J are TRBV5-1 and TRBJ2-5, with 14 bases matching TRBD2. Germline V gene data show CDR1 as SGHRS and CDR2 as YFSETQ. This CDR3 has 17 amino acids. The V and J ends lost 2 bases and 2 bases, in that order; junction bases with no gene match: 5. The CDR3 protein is CASSFYGLAGGQETQYF. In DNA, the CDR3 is TGCGCCAGCAGCTTCTACGGACTAGCGGGGGGACAAGAGACCCAGTACTTC.

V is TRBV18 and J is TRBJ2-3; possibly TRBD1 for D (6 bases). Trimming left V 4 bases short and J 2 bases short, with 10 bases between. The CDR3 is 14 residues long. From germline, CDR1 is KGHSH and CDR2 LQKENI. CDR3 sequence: CASSQTGYTDTQYF. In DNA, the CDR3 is TGTGCCAGCTCACAGACAGGTTACACAGATACGCAGTATTTT.

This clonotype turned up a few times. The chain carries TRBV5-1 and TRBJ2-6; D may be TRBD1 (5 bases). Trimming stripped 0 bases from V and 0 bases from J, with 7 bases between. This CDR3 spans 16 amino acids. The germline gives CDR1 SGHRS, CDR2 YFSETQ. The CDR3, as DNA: TGCGCCAGCAGCTTGGAGGGGTTCTCTGGGGCCAACGTCCTGACTTTC. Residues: CASSLEGFSGANVLTF. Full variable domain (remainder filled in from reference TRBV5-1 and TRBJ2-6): KAGVTQTPRYLIKTRGQQVTLSCSPISGHRSVSWYQQTPGQGLQFLFEYFSETQRNKGNFPGRFSGRQFSNSRSEMNVSTLELGDSALYLCASSLEGFSGANVLTFGAGSRLTVL.

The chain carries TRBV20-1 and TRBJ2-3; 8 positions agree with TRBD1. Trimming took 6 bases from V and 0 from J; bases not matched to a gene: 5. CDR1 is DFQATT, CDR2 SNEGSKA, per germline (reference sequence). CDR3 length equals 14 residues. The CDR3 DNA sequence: TGCAGTGCCGCGACAGGGGCCAGCACAGATACGCAGTATTTT. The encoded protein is CSAATGASTDTQYF.

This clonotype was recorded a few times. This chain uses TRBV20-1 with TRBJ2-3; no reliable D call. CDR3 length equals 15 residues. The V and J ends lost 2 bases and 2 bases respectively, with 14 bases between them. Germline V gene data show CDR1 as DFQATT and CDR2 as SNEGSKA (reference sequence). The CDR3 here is CSARLRLTSTDTQYF. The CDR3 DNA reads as TGCAGTGCTAGATTGCGACTTACCTCCACAGATACGCAGTATTTT.

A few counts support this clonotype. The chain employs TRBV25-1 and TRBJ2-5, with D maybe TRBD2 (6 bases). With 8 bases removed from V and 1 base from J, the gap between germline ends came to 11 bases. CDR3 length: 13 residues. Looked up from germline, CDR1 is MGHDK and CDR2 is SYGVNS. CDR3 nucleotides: TGTGCCAGCGCCTCCGGGGGCCAAGAGACCCAGTACTTC. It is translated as CASASGGQETQYF.

The CDR3 is CASGGGVGTDTQYF. DNA of the CDR3: TGTGCCAGCGGCGGGGGAGTAGGTACAGATACGCAGTATTTT. The rearrangement uses TRBV27 and TRBJ2-3; TRBD2 matches 7 bases. Per the germline V gene, CDR1 is MNHEY and CDR2 is SMNVEV (reference sequence). V was pared by 8 bases and J by 3 bases, with 8 bases of the junction left unmatched. The CDR3 has 14 amino acids.

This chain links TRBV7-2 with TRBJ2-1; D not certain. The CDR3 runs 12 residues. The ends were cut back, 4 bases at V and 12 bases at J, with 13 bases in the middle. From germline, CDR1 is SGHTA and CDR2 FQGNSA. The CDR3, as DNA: TGTGCCAGCAGCTCCAGCCGGATCGGGCAGTTCTTC. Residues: CASSSSRIGQFF.

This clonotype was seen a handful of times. The CDR3 loop reads CASSLGTAGDYNEQFF. CDR3 coding DNA: TGTGCCAGCAGCTTAGGGACAGCGGGGGACTACAATGAGCAGTTCTTC. The V gene is TRBV11-2, the J gene TRBJ2-1, with 8 bases matching TRBD2. CDR3 length: 16 amino acids. With V trimmed by 1 base and J by 3 bases, 5 bases remained unmatched. Per the germline V gene, CDR1 is SGHAT and CDR2 is FQNNGV.

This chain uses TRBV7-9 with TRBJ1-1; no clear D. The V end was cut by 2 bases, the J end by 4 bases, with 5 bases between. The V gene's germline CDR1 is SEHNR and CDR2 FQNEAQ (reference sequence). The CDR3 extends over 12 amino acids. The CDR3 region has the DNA TGTGCCAGCAGCTTATATGCCACTGAAGCTTTCTTT. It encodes CASSLYATEAFF.

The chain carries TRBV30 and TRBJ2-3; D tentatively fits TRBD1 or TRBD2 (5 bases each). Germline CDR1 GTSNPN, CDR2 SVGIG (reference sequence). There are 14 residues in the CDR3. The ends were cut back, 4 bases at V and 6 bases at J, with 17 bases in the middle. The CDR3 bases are TGTGCCTGGACCAAGGGGTCGTCGGGGGATACGCAGTATTTT. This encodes CAWTKGSSGDTQYF.

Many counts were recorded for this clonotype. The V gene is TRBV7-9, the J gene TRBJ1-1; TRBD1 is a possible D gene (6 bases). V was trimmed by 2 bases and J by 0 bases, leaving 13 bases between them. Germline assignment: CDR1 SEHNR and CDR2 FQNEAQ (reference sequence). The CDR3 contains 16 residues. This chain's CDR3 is CASSLFPGTLNTEAFF. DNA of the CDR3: TGTGCCAGCAGCTTATTCCCCGGGACATTGAACACTGAAGCTTTCTTT.

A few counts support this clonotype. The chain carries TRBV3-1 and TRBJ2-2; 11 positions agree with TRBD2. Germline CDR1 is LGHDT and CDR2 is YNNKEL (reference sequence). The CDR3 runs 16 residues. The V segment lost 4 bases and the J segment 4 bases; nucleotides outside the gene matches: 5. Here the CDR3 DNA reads TGTGCCAGCAGCCTTCGACTAGCGGGATCCACCGGGGAGCTGTTTTTT. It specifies CASSLRLAGSTGELFF.